The entry below describes one TCR beta chain. The antigen it recognizes is unknown. Base qualities were left out, and no much larger clone turns up one base away. Library method: multiplex PCR. Sequencing used an Illumina HiSeq 2500. Following protocols modified from ARM-PCR, the researchers constructed TCRbeta libraries through three rounds of nested PCR with primers (Table S4). PCR products of 200-500 bp were gel-excised and purified with the QIAquick gel extraction kit before sequencing. Per the authors' processing: Trimmomatic was used to clean the reads, FLASH was used to merge the reads into complete CDR3 sequences, and MiTCR was used to assign the reads to V(D)J germline segments. Clonal diversity was calculated as the inverse Simpson's index using VDJtools. In-frame sequences lacking a premature stop codon were counted as productive reads. TCRdb took the public reads, trimmed them with fastp at Q25, ran MiXCR for clone calling and kept in-frame beta chains. Rows merge per CDR3 protein into single entries with the most common DNA and genes. TCRdb's processing, not the study's, gives the V and J calls here. This sample lists about 110,000 distinct CDR3 sequences; nearly 85% were detected once. The biggest ten clones account for 20% to 25% of the sample.

RNA was isolated from bulk, unsorted tissue, and RNA quality was assessed with a NanoDrop ND-1000 and an Agilent 2100. The donors were newly diagnosed lung cancer patients admitted for thoracic surgery in China from August to November 2014 who had not received prior chemotherapy. Patients with previous radiotherapy or chemotherapy, or with another concurrent cancer, were excluded from the study. Surgical tissue pieces of about 1-2.1 cm3 were preserved in RNAlater solution and were kept at -80 degrees C until use. These data belong to a study of tumor and adjacent non-tumor tissue in lung cancer (dated by TCRdb to about 2018). Notes on the research overall: Patients with adenocarcinoma (approximately twelve), squamous cell carcinoma (2) and small cell lung cancer (1) were included in the cohort. The 15 or so patients were aged roughly 31 to 80 years, included 10 men and 5 women, and had TNM stage I to III disease. Sequencing produced around 130,000,000 productive TCRbeta reads in total, an average of approximately 4.5 million reads per sample. Using bulk TCRbeta repertoires from 15 lung cancer patients, the study set lung tumor tissue side by side with matched distant non-tumor lung tissue. More than 25 paired specimens, one tumor and one normal lung sample per patient, were profiled by TCRbeta CDR3 sequencing.

Results the study describes overall, beyond this receptor: The top 100 clones made up a significantly larger cumulative share of the repertoire in normal lung than in tumor tissue. Because peripheral blood was not sequenced, the blood TCRbeta repertoires of the lung cancer patients in the study went unexamined. Only about 15 patients were in the cohort, and the authors stated that larger samples and more detailed clinical data are needed. Neither the sequencing platform nor unique molecular identifiers are named or mentioned anywhere in the methods. TCR diversity was significantly higher in younger patients, and greater tumor TCR diversity was associated with shorter overall survival and shorter disease-free survival. Significantly higher TCR diversity (inverse Simpson) was observed in tumor tissue than in normal lung tissue (approximately 440 vs 150, P = 0.0075, Mann-Whitney U test).

The V and J ends are trimmed by 10 bases and 9 bases, leaving 18 bases between them. The CDR3 sequence holds 12 residues, the cysteine and phenylalanine included. The sequence is cut down to CDR3 DNA, 36 bases in frame from base 1. In the germline V gene (reference sequence), CDR1 corresponds to MNHNY and CDR2 to SVGAGI. The TCR sequence derives from a man aged 70-80 years with non-small cell lung cancer. The chain links TRBV6-6 with TRBJ1-1; the D segment could be TRBD1, given 5 matching bases. What was sequenced was lung tumor tissue. The DNA sequence is as follows: TGTGCCAACAGCAACGGGGGGAATCAAGCTTTCTTT. This translates into CANSNGGNQAFF.